Following are 27 T cell receptor beta chains from one sample sequenced in a study of blood T cell repertoires in COVID-19. TCRdb's copy holds only in-frame clones and misses some; the assay was immunoSEQ multiplex PCR. The table includes roughly 160,000 clones, about 88% detected once. Sequences were obtained from peripheral blood. The receptors shown here come from a man aged 55 to 70 with acute or convalescent COVID-19.

The chain employs TRBV5-1 and TRBJ1-4; the D is unclear. This CDR3 contains 15 residues. CDR1 and CDR2 from the germline V gene are SGHRS and YFSETQ. Trimming shortened V by 5 bases and J by 4 bases, and 15 bases separated the two germline ends. The CDR3 reads CASSNYTAVNEKLFF. CDR3 coding DNA: TGCGCCAGCAGTAACTACACGGCTGTTAATGAAAAACTGTTTTTT.

The chain couples TRBV7-2 to TRBJ2-1; TRBD1 agrees at 7 bases. V was clipped by 5 bases and J by 5 bases; unmatched bases: 6. The germline CDR1 and CDR2 sequences are SGHTA and FQGNSA. The CDR3 is 14 amino acids. CDR3 protein: CASSQQGRDNEQFF. The CDR3, as DNA: TGTGCCAGCAGCCAACAGGGGCGAGACAATGAGCAGTTCTTC.

CDR3 DNA sequence: TGCGCCAGCAGTCAACCAGGGTCGGGCAAAAACATTCAGTACTTC. Its protein is CASSQPGSGKNIQYF. This chain links TRBV23-1 with TRBJ2-4, with a weak D call TRBD1 (5 bases). TRBV23-1 is reported as an ORF; its role is uncertain. Trimming shortened V by 2 bases and J by 3 bases, and 11 bases separated the two germline ends. The CDR3 is 15 amino acids.

The chain couples TRBV11-3 to TRBJ2-3; TRBD2 aligns across 8 bases. V trimming: 5 bases; J trimming: 0 bases; junction bases outside the gene matches: 7. The CDR3 sequence is 16 residues long. Looked up from germline, CDR1 is SGHNT and CDR2 is YENEEA. The CDR3 nucleotides are TGTGCCAGCAGCCGCCGGGAGGGTTTAAGCACAGATACGCAGTATTTT. Protein: CASSRREGLSTDTQYF.

V is TRBV7-2 and J is TRBJ1-1, with TRBD1 matching over 10 bases. CDR3 length equals 17 residues. CDR1 and CDR2 (germline): SGHTA, FQGNSA. The junction had 6 bases not matched to a gene; V was cut back by 0 bases and J by 2 bases. CDR3: CASSLAGTGAGNTEAFF. The CDR3 bases are TGTGCCAGCAGCTTAGCGGGGACAGGGGCTGGTAACACTGAAGCTTTCTTT.

This clone was recorded only once. The rearrangement links TRBV6-5 to TRBJ1-4, with D unclear. This CDR3 is 14 amino acids long. Germline V gives CDR1 MNHEY, CDR2 SVGAGI. The V gene lost 6 bases and the J gene lost 3 bases, with 11 bases spanning the gap. CDR3 nucleotide sequence: TGTGCCAGCAGCTTCGGGGTTTCTAATGAAAAACTGTTTTTT. Amino acid sequence: CASSFGVSNEKLFF.

CDR3 sequence reads: CASSPGTSSKNIQYF. CDR3 DNA: TGCGCCAGCAGCCCCGGGACTTCTTCAAAAAACATTCAGTACTTC. The chain has TRBV5-1 and TRBJ2-4, with a tentative D call TRBD2 (6 bases). There are 15 residues in the CDR3. Germline-derived CDR1 and CDR2 are SGHRS and YFSETQ. V was pared by 4 bases and J by 4 bases, with 15 bases between. Full variable domain (missing parts from reference TRBV5-1 and TRBJ2-4): KAGVTQTPRYLIKTRGQQVTLSCSPISGHRSVSWYQQTPGQGLQFLFEYFSETQRNKGNFPGRFSGRQFSNSRSEMNVSTLELGDSALYLCASSPGTSSKNIQYFGAGTRLSVL.

There are a few counts of this clone. This sequence joins TRBV5-1 and TRBJ1-5, with 10 bases matching TRBD1. CDR1 SGHRS and CDR2 YFSETQ come from the germline V gene. V lost 3 bases, J lost 6 bases, and 3 bases stayed unmatched. This CDR3 has 14 amino acids. The CDR3 DNA is TGCGCCAGCAGCTCGACAGGGGGCAGTCAGCCCCAGCATTTT. Its translation: CASSSTGGSQPQHF.

The chain is built from TRBV19 and TRBJ1-4; D is ambiguous. V lost 3 bases, J lost 8 bases, and 22 bases lay in between. Germline values: CDR1 LNHDA, CDR2 SQIVND (reference sequence). The CDR3 consists of 17 residues. CDR3 in DNA: TGTGCCAGTAGTATGGCGTCGGGCGGACTCTTTAACGAAAAACTGTTTTTT. As protein: CASSMASGGLFNEKLFF.

The chain carries TRBV9 and TRBJ2-1; 8 bases align to TRBD2. This CDR3 comprises 16 residues. V dropped 4 bases and J dropped 3; count of bases not matched to a gene: 9. The germline V gene has CDR1 SGDLS and CDR2 YYNGEE. CDR3 amino acids: CASSPSGSGVYNEQFF. As DNA, the CDR3 is TGTGCCAGCAGCCCCTCGGGTAGCGGGGTCTACAATGAGCAGTTCTTC.

The CDR3 DNA sequence: TGTGCCAGTAGTATCTCCCTTTTAAATGAGCAGTTCTTC. This sequence encodes CASSISLLNEQFF. The rearrangement uses TRBV19 and TRBJ2-1; D call uncertain. The CDR3 totals 13 residues. The germline V and J ends were trimmed by 3 bases and 7 bases, with 10 bases remaining between them. Looked up from germline, CDR1 is LNHDA and CDR2 is SQIVND (reference sequence).

The rearrangement uses TRBV5-6 and TRBJ2-5, with 7 bases aligning to TRBD1. There are 16 residues in the CDR3. The junction had 12 bases not matched to a gene; V was cut back by 4 bases and J by 3 bases. CDR1 SGHDT and CDR2 YYEEEE come from the germline V gene. The CDR3 DNA sequence: TGTGCCAGCAGCCTCTTGAGGGGGCTCAAAGAAGAGACCCAGTACTTC. It specifies CASSLLRGLKEETQYF.

This chain links TRBV25-1 with TRBJ2-1; D perhaps matches TRBD2 (7 bases). Looked up from germline, CDR1 is MGHDK and CDR2 is SYGVNS. The CDR3 has 16 amino acids. V gave up 6 bases and J gave up 1 base, with 16 bases separating them. The chain's CDR3 is CASRSVGGRSYNEQFF. The CDR3 nucleotides are TGTGCCAGCAGATCAGTCGGGGGGCGATCCTACAATGAGCAGTTCTTC. The full variable domain, its missing parts supplied by reference TRBV25-1 and TRBJ2-1, is EADIYQTPRYLVIGTGKKITLECSQTMGHDKMYWYQQDPGMELHLIHYSYGVNSTEKGDLSSESTVSRIRTEHFPLTLESARPSHTSQYLCASRSVGGRSYNEQFFGPGTRLTVL.

The chain joins TRBV27 to TRBJ1-2; a weak D match, TRBD1 (6 bases). CDR1 MNHEY and CDR2 SMNVEV come from the germline V gene (reference sequence). The V and J ends lost 5 bases and 4 bases respectively, with 14 bases between them. CDR3 length equals 14 residues. CDR3 in amino acids: CASSRQVVGYGYTF. The CDR3, as DNA: TGTGCCAGCAGTAGACAGGTCGTCGGCTATGGCTACACCTTC.

This sequence joins TRBV7-6 and TRBJ1-5, with D unclear. This CDR3 region has 13 residues. The V gene's germline CDR1 is SGHVS and CDR2 FNYEAQ. V lost 6 bases to trimming and J lost 10 bases, with 16 bases between them. CDR3 region: CASSLGEGSPQHF. For the CDR3, the DNA is TGTGCCAGCAGTTTGGGAGAGGGTTCCCCCCAGCATTTT.

The chain employs TRBV6-5 and TRBJ2-5; possibly TRBD2 for D (5 bases). V was clipped by 5 bases and J by 2 bases, with 12 bases between them. Germline values: CDR1 MNHEY, CDR2 SVGAGI. The length of the CDR3 is 14 residues. The CDR3 here is CASSPGGRQETQYF. Here the CDR3 DNA reads TGTGCCAGCAGTCCCGGAGGCAGGCAAGAGACCCAGTACTTC.

The chain has TRBV29-1 and TRBJ1-4; TRBD1 might be the D (6 bases). CDR1 is SQVTM, CDR2 ANQGSEA, per germline. Trimming removed 6 bases from V and 8 bases from J, with 16 bases in between. The CDR3 is made up of 13 amino acids. DNA of the CDR3: TGCAGCGTGGCAGGGGCTCAGGGGGAAAAACTGTTTTTT. It translates to CSVAGAQGEKLFF.

The CDR3 DNA sequence: TGTGCCACCAGTGATTTCGGGGGGGCAAGCACAGATACGCAGTATTTT. It codes for CATSDFGGASTDTQYF. The V and J genes are TRBV24-1 and TRBJ2-3; TRBD2 matches 8 bases. CDR3 length equals 16 residues. The germline V gene encodes CDR1 KGHDR and CDR2 SFDVKD. V dropped 1 base and J dropped 0; count of bases not matched to a gene: 2.

The chain is built from TRBV18 and TRBJ2-2; TRBD1 agrees at 7 bases. J lost 0 bases, V lost 8 bases, and 6 bases had no gene match. CDR1 is KGHSH and CDR2 is LQKENI in the germline V gene. CDR3 length: 15 residues. The CDR3 DNA follows: TGTGCCAGCCTCCGAGACAGGGCGAACACCGGGGAGCTGTTTTTT. Translation gives CASLRDRANTGELFF.

The chain combines TRBV18 with TRBJ1-3; 9 bases fit TRBD1. Germline V gene sequence: CDR1 KGHSH, CDR2 LQKENI. V gave up 3 bases and J gave up 0 bases; unmatched junction bases: 6. The CDR3 is made up of 17 amino acids. The CDR3 coding sequence is TGTGCCAGCTCACCCGTCCCGGGACAGGGCTCTGGAAACACCATATATTTT. Translation: CASSPVPGQGSGNTIYF. The entire variable domain, with the rest obtained from reference TRBV18 and TRBJ1-3, is as follows: NAGVMQNPRHLVRRRGQEARLRCSPMKGHSHVYWYRQLPEEGLKFMVYLQKENIIDESGMPKERFSAEFPKEGPSILRIQQVVRGDSAAYFCASSPVPGQGSGNTIYFGEGSWLTVV.

This chain joins TRBV19 and TRBJ1-1, with D possibly being TRBD1 (5 bases). Trimming removed 5 bases at V and 1 base at J, with 11 bases between. Germline V CDR1 and CDR2: LNHDA, SQIVND (reference sequence). The CDR3 spans 14 residues. For the CDR3, the DNA is TGTGCCAGTAGTTCAGGGATGGGGAACACTGAAGCTTTCTTT. Amino acid sequence: CASSSGMGNTEAFF.

CDR3 DNA: TGTGCCATCAGTGAGTCGACGGAGTATGGCTACACCTTC. Translation: CAISESTEYGYTF. The chain recombines TRBV10-3 with TRBJ1-2; D remains unclear. Trimming removed 0 bases from V and 5 bases from J, with 7 bases in between. CDR1 is ENHRY and CDR2 is SYGVKD in the germline V gene. The CDR3 is 13 amino acids.

V is TRBV6-5 and J is TRBJ1-2; 7 bases match TRBD1. Germline V gives CDR1 MNHEY, CDR2 SVGAGI. The CDR3 has 12 residues. The V segment lost 5 bases and the J segment 8 bases; nucleotides outside the gene matches: 5. This chain's CDR3 is CASSPQGHGYTF. For the CDR3, the DNA is TGTGCCAGCAGTCCACAGGGGCACGGCTACACCTTC.

V is TRBV14 and J is TRBJ1-2; 7 bases agree with TRBD1. Germline V CDR1 and CDR2: SGHDN, FVKESK. The V and J ends lost 3 bases and 7 bases, in that order; junction bases with no gene match: 5. The length of the CDR3 is 13 residues. CDR3: CASSHSPGGGYTF. As DNA, the CDR3 is TGTGCCAGCAGCCACTCCCCAGGGGGTGGCTACACCTTC.

This CDR3 is CASSYLADLNTEAFF. The CDR3 region has the DNA TGTGCCAGCAGTTATTTGGCAGATTTGAACACTGAAGCTTTCTTT. The rearrangement uses TRBV6-2 or TRBV6-3 and TRBJ1-1, with D unresolved. The germline gives CDR1 MNHEY, CDR2 SVGEGT. V was clipped by 3 bases and J by 0 bases, with 11 bases between them. The CDR3 length is 15 residues.

The chain recombines TRBV4-1 with TRBJ2-1, with 9 bases identical to TRBD2. The CDR3 runs to 15 residues. In germline, CDR1 is MGHRA, CDR2 YSYEKL. V was clipped by 5 bases and J by 4 bases; unmatched bases: 6. The DNA for the CDR3 is TGCGCCAGCAGCTCTCTAGCGGGGCCTTACAATGAGCAGTTCTTC. Its translation: CASSSLAGPYNEQFF.

The CDR3 spells CASSKDRGHFLTEAFF. CDR3 nucleotide sequence: TGTGCCAGCAGCAAGGACAGGGGGCACTTTCTCACTGAAGCTTTCTTT. The V gene is TRBV5-4, the J gene TRBJ1-1; 11 bases match TRBD1. This CDR3 spans 16 amino acids. Germline lookup yields CDR1 SGHNT and CDR2 YYREEE (reference sequence). With 4 bases clipped from V and 4 bases from J, the junction kept 9 bases outside the gene matches.